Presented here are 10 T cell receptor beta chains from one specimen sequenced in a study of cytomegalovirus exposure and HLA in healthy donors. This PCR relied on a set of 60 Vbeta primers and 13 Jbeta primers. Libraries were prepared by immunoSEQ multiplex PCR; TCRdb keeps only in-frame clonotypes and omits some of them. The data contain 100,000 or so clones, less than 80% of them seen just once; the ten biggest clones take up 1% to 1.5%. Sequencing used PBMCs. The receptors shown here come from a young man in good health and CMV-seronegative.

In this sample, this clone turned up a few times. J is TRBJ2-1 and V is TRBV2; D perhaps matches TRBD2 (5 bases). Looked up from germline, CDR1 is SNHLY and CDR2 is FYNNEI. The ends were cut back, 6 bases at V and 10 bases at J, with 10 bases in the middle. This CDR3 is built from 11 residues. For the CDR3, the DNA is TGTGCCAGCAGGGCCGGGGTGGAGCAGTTCTTC. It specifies CASRAGVEQFF.

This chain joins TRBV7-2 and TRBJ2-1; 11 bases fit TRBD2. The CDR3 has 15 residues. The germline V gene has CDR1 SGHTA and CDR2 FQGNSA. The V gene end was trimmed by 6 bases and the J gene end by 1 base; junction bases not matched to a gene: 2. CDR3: CASRGTSGSYNEQFF. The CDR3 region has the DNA TGTGCCAGCAGGGGGACTAGCGGTTCCTACAATGAGCAGTTCTTC.

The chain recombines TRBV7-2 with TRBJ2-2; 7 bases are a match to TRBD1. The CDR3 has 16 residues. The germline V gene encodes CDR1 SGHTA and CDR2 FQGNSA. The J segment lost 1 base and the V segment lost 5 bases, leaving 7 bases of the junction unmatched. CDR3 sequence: CASSRNRGGNTGELFF. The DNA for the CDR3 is TGTGCCAGCAGCCGGAACAGGGGTGGGAACACCGGGGAGCTGTTTTTT.

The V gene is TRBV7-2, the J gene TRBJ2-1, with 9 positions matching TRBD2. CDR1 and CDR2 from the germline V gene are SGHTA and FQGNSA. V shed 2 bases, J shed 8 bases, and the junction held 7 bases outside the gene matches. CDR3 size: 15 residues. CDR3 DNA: TGTGCCAGCAGCTTATCGGGACTAGCAGTCCATGAGCAGTTCTTC. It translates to CASSLSGLAVHEQFF. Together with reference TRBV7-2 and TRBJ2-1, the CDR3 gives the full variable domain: GAGVSQSPSNKVTEKGKDVELRCDPISGHTALYWYRQSLGQGLEFLIYFQGNSAPDKSGLPSDRFSAERTGGSVSTLTIQRTQQEDSAVYLCASSLSGLAVHEQFFGPGTRLTVL.

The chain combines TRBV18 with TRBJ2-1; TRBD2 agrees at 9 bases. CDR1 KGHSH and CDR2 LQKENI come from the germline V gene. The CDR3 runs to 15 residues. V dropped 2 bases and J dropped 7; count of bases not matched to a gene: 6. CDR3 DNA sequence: TGTGCCAGCTCACCAGGCGGGGGGGCTTTTAATGAGCAGTTCTTC. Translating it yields CASSPGGGAFNEQFF. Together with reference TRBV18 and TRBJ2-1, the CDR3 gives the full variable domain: NAGVMQNPRHLVRRRGQEARLRCSPMKGHSHVYWYRQLPEEGLKFMVYLQKENIIDESGMPKERFSAEFPKEGPSILRIQQVVRGDSAAYFCASSPGGGAFNEQFFGPGTRLTVL.

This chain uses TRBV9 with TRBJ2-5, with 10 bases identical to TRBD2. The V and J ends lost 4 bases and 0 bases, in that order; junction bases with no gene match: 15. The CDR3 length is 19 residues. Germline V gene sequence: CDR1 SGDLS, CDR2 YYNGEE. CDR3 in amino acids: CASSPNPLAGEIYQETQYF. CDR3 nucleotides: TGTGCCAGCAGCCCAAACCCCCTAGCGGGGGAGATATACCAAGAGACCCAGTACTTC.

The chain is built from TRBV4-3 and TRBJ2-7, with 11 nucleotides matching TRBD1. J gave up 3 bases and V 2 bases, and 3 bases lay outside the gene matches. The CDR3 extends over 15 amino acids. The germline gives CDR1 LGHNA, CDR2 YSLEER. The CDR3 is CASSQKGTGGYEQYF. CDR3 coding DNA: TGCGCCAGCAGCCAAAAGGGGACAGGGGGCTACGAGCAGTACTTC.

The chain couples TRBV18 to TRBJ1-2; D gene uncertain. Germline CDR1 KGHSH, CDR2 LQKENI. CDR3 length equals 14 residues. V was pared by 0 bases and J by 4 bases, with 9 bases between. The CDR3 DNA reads TGTGCCAGCTCACCACCCCTCCGGGGCTATGGCTACACCTTC. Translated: CASSPPLRGYGYTF. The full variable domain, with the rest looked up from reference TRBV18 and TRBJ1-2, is NAGVMQNPRHLVRRRGQEARLRCSPMKGHSHVYWYRQLPEEGLKFMVYLQKENIIDESGMPKERFSAEFPKEGPSILRIQQVVRGDSAAYFCASSPPLRGYGYTFGSGTRLTVV.

The DNA of the CDR3 is TGTGCCAGCAGCCCTTCACAGGGAGCAAATTCACCCCTCCACTTT. As protein: CASSPSQGANSPLHF. The V gene is TRBV7-2, the J gene TRBJ1-6, with a tentative D call TRBD1 (6 bases). Trimming removed 5 bases at V and 7 bases at J, with 15 bases between. The CDR3 contains 15 residues. Germline-derived CDR1 and CDR2 are SGHTA and FQGNSA.

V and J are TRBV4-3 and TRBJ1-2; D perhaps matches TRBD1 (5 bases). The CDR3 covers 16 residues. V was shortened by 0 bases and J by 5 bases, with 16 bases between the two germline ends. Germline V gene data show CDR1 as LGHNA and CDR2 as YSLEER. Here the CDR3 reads CASSQDEQDLWYGYTF. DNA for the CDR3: TGCGCCAGCAGCCAAGATGAACAGGATTTATGGTATGGCTACACCTTC.